The sequence of this TCR beta chain was determined in a study of blood T cell repertoires in COVID-19. The germline V gene encodes CDR1 MDHEN and CDR2 SYDVKM. The CDR3 is 16 amino acids. V was shortened by 7 bases and J by 2 bases, with 20 bases between the two germline ends. Per the original data handling: Reference gene primer amplification gave nucleated cell count estimates. Here immunoSEQ multiplex PCR was the method, and the copy in TCRdb shows in-frame clones only, minus some. That table is the source of V, J and clone size, and D and trimming were worked out from the DNA. The sample comprises hundreds of thousands of clones, nearly 90% of which are singletons, and around 1.7% rests with the top ten.

This receptor was identified in a woman aged 18-29 years with acute COVID-19. Sequenced: PBMCs or T cells enriched from blood (not recorded which). The V call is TRBV28, the J call TRBJ2-5; maybe TRBD2 (5 bases). The CDR3 DNA sequence: TGTGCCAGCAATCCCGCGATCTTGGGAGAGCAAGAGACCCAGTACTTC. It specifies CASNPAILGEQETQYF.